This TCR beta chain is from a study of blood T cell repertoires in COVID-19. About the research overall: Sources were T cells, B-cell-depleted T cells, or PBMCs; the material itself was cDNA or gDNA.

Authors' data handling: Reference gene primers were amplified, and this amplification served to estimate nucleated cell counts. The protocol was immunoSEQ multiplex PCR, while the TCRdb copy is restricted to in-frame clones and leaves out a portion. That table supplies the V and J calls and clone size; D and trimming were determined from the DNA. The sample shows about 64,000 clones, approximately 82% of them seen only once. The CDR3 is 14 residues long. Between the trimmed V and J ends, which lost 1 base and 4 bases, there was a span of 10 bases. The germline V gene encodes CDR1 SGHAT and CDR2 FQNNGV.

The V and J genes are TRBV11-2 and TRBJ1-2; perhaps TRBD1 as D (5 bases). Sequencing was carried out using peripheral blood. The receptor's source is a woman aged 60 to 75 with acute or convalescent COVID-19. CDR3 DNA: TGTGCCAGCAGCTTAGGACGGGACTCCTATGGCTACACCTTC. This encodes CASSLGRDSYGYTF. The variable domain in full, with the rest retrieved from reference TRBV11-2 and TRBJ1-2, is EAGVAQSPRYKIIEKRQSVAFWCNPISGHATLYWYQQILGQGPKLLIQFQNNGVVDDSQLPKDRFSAERLKGVDSTLKIQPAKLEDSAVYLCASSLGRDSYGYTFGSGTRLTVV.